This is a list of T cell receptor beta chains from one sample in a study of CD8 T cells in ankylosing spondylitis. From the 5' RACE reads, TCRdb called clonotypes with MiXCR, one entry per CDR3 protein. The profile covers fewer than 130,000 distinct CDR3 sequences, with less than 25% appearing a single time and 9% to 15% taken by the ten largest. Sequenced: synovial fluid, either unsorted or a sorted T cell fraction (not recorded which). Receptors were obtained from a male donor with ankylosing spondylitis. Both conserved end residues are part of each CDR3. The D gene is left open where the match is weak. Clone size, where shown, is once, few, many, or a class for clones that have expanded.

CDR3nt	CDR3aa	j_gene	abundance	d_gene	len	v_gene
TGTGCCAGCACCTTCGGGCTAGCGGGAGTATCAGATACGCAGTATTTT	CASTFGLAGVSDTQYF	TRBJ2-3	few	TRBD2	16	TRBV9
TGTGCCAGCAGTCAAAGCAGGGGTATGAACACTGAAGCTTTCTTT	CASSQSRGMNTEAFF	TRBJ1-1	.	.	15	TRBV11-2
TGTGCCAGCAGTGAAGTTGTCGCTAACTATGGCTACACCTTC	CASSEVVANYGYTF	TRBJ1-2	few	.	14	TRBV6-1
TGTGCCAGCAGTGAAGCGACAGGGACTCAAGAGACCCAGTACTTC	CASSEATGTQETQYF	TRBJ2-5	.	.	15	TRBV6-1
TGCAGTGCCGGACAGGGGGGATATGGCTACACCTTC	CSAGQGGYGYTF	TRBJ1-2	many	TRBD1	12	TRBV20-1
TGTGCCATCAGCGGGACAGGGCAAGAGCAGTACTTC	CAISGTGQEQYF	TRBJ2-7	.	TRBD1	12	TRBV10-3
TGTGCCTGGAGTCGGGACGGGGGCTCCGGAGAAAAACTGTTTTTT	CAWSRDGGSGEKLFF	TRBJ1-4	once	.	15	TRBV30
TGCAGTGCTATTTTAGGGGGTGGCACTGAAGCTTTCTTT	CSAILGGGTEAFF	TRBJ1-1	few	.	13	TRBV20-1
TGTGCCAGCAGTGAAACCGGGACTAGCACAGATACGCAGTATTTT	CASSETGTSTDTQYF	TRBJ2-3	.	.	15	TRBV6-1
TGTGCCAGCAGTTATAAGGACCGCAATCAGCCCCAGCATTTT	CASSYKDRNQPQHF	TRBJ1-5	few	.	14	TRBV6-5
TGTGCCAGCTCCGATCGAATGGACATGAACACTGAAGCTTTCTTT	CASSDRMDMNTEAFF	TRBJ1-1	.	.	15	TRBV18
TGTGCCAGCAGCTTAGGGGCGGGTCTGGGGCCCCTCCACTTT	CASSLGAGLGPLHF	TRBJ1-6	many	.	14	TRBV7-9
TGCGCCAGCAGCTTGGACACCTATGGCTACACCTTC	CASSLDTYGYTF	TRBJ1-2	.	.	12	TRBV5-1
TGTGCCAGCAGTGAATCGCGGGCCATATATGGCTACACCTTC	CASSESRAIYGYTF	TRBJ1-2	.	.	14	TRBV25-1
TGTGCCAGCAGTTTAGGGGCCTTCACAGATACGCAGTATTTT	CASSLGAFTDTQYF	TRBJ2-3	many	.	14	TRBV28
TGTGCCAGCAGAATAGCGGGTAGCTCCTACGAGCAGTACTTC	CASRIAGSSYEQYF	TRBJ2-7	many	TRBD2	14	TRBV28
TGTGCCACCAGTGACCCGGGAAGGGGAAGCACAGATACGCAGTATTTT	CATSDPGRGSTDTQYF	TRBJ2-3	few	.	16	TRBV24-1
TGTGCCAGCAGCTATAGACGCAATCAGCCCCAGCATTTT	CASSYRRNQPQHF	TRBJ1-5	.	.	13	TRBV7-8
TGTGCCAGCAGCTCCAGAACAGGGCCGGATGGCTACACCTTC	CASSSRTGPDGYTF	TRBJ1-2	.	.	14	TRBV7-8
TGTGCCAGCAGGCTTTCTCAGGGGTACCAAGAGACCCAGTACTTC	CASRLSQGYQETQYF	TRBJ2-5	many	.	15	TRBV7-9
TGTGCCAGCAGTGATCGGTCACCCAGCTTTAATTTGCCCCAGCATTTT	CASSDRSPSFNLPQHF	TRBJ1-5	.	.	16	TRBV6-1
TGTGCCAGCAGCTTAGTCGTTGGGGGCGAGCAGTACTTC	CASSLVVGGEQYF	TRBJ2-7	few	.	13	TRBV7-2
TGTGCCAGCGGAGAAGTTGGGACGGGGAGTAGCAATCAGCCCCAGCATTTT	CASGEVGTGSSNQPQHF	TRBJ1-5	many	.	17	TRBV27
TGTGCCAGCAGCTCACTAACTAGGTACATAGCGGGAGGGCCCCTCGAGCAGTACTTC	CASSSLTRYIAGGPLEQYF	TRBJ2-7	.	TRBD2	19	TRBV13
TGTGCCAGCAGCCAAGCGGACTCTGGGGAGACCCAGTACTTC	CASSQADSGETQYF	TRBJ2-5	.	.	14	TRBV4-2
TGCGCCAGCACACTGGGGACGGGGAATGAGCAGTTCTTC	CASTLGTGNEQFF	TRBJ2-1	few	.	13	TRBV5-1
TGCAGTGCTTGGCCTAGCGGCTACAATGAGCAGTTCTTC	CSAWPSGYNEQFF	TRBJ2-1	.	TRBD2	13	TRBV20-1
TGCGCCAGCAGCTTGATAGGTTCTCCCAATGAGCAGTTCTTC	CASSLIGSPNEQFF	TRBJ2-1	.	.	14	TRBV5-1
TGTGCCAGCAGCTTGACCAGAGTAAGCACAGATACGCAGTATTTT	CASSLTRVSTDTQYF	TRBJ2-3	many	.	15	TRBV7-9
TGTGCCAGCAGTTCGGGACCGCGTGGTACGCAGTATTTT	CASSSGPRGTQYF	TRBJ2-3	few	.	13	TRBV28
TGTGCCAGCAGTTTTCGGGTTAGCGGGCTGAATGAGCAGTTCTTC	CASSFRVSGLNEQFF	TRBJ2-1	many	TRBD2	15	TRBV28
TGTGCCAGCAGCTCGACTTTGAGCTCCTACAATGAGCAGTTCTTC	CASSSTLSSYNEQFF	TRBJ2-1	many	.	15	TRBV7-9
TGTGCCACTCTCGACAGGGCGGACTATGGCTACACCTTC	CATLDRADYGYTF	TRBJ1-2	many	TRBD1	13	TRBV28
TGCAGTGCTAGGGACACTGTGAACACTGAAGCTTTCTTT	CSARDTVNTEAFF	TRBJ1-1	.	.	13	TRBV20-1
TGCAGTGCCTCCTCCCCTCTCGGGACAGCCTCTGGAAACACCATATATTTT	CSASSPLGTASGNTIYF	TRBJ1-3	.	TRBD1	17	TRBV20-1